This TCR beta chain derives from a study of beta chain bispecific antibodies for T cell cancers. Study overall: The leukemia lines expressed TRBV12-3 (Jurkat) and TRBV5-5 (HPB-ALL).

Findings and caveats of the study: Only targeted and closely related TRBV genes appeared affected. Most targeted TRBV signal came from the leukemia cell line cells, not normal T cells. Anti-TRBV12 exposure, compared with anti-CD19, reduced the TRBV12-3 proportion of TRBV signal by around 99%.

Clonotypes were quantified using unique molecular identifier barcodes. In TCRdb, the 5' RACE reads were re-called with MiXCR into one record per CDR3 protein. The table shows tens of thousands of distinct CDR3 sequences, with just over 2% occurring only once. This clonotype is medium-sized by share. The antigen is unknown. Blood mononuclear cells were expanded for roughly 3 days using either OKT3 anti-CD3 antibody or CD3/CD28 beads. The CDR3 has 13 residues. CDR1 is SGHRS and CDR2 is YFSETQ in the germline V gene. Trimming took 1 base from V and 4 from J, leaving 8 bases between them. The TCR sequence derives from a human donor in good health. Some clones in this sample may be carry-over from other donors' samples. The specimen was healthy donor T cells cultured with leukemia cells, collected from a culture containing a bispecific antibody targeting TCR Vbeta12. The chain has TRBV5-1 and TRBJ1-2; D possibly corresponds to TRBD1 (6 bases). The DNA for the CDR3 is TGCGCCAGCAGCTTGTCAGGGGTCTATGGCTACACCTTC. It yields the protein CASSLSGVYGYTF. Using reference TRBV5-1 and TRBJ1-2 for the parts outside the CDR3, the full variable domain is KAGVTQTPRYLIKTRGQQVTLSCSPISGHRSVSWYQQTPGQGLQFLFEYFSETQRNKGNFPGRFSGRQFSNSRSEMNVSTLELGDSALYLCASSLSGVYGYTFGSGTRLTVV.